This TCR beta chain was identified in a study of blood T cell repertoires in COVID-19. The CDR3 sequence is 15 residues long. V lost 4 bases, J lost 1 base, and 14 bases lay in between. CDR1 and CDR2 from the germline V gene are SGHRS and YFSETQ. Recovered Cohort 3 donors showed two negative PCRs, clearance, or symptom resolution. TCRdb's copy holds only in-frame clones and misses some; the assay was immunoSEQ multiplex PCR. Of 200,000 to 300,000 clones listed, 85% to 90% were seen once; the top ten hold approximately 1.6%. What was sequenced was PBMCs or T cells enriched from blood (not recorded which). The rearrangement uses TRBV5-1 and TRBJ1-1; D is unresolved. This clonotype originated in a man aged 35 to 55 who had recovered from COVID-19. Here the CDR3 DNA reads TGCGCCAGCAGCGCACGGGAGGGTGGGAACACTGAAGCTTTCTTT. Residues: CASSAREGGNTEAFF.